The source of this TCR beta chain is a study of glioma-infiltrating T cells after dendritic cell vaccination (dated by TCRdb to about 2016). Context from the whole study: Of the approximately 15 glioblastoma patients in the cohort, all drawn from Phase I and II dendritic cell vaccination trials, 9 were newly diagnosed and 6 had recurrent disease. Between the early 2000s and the early 2010s, the patients were given dendritic cell vaccination pulsed with autologous tumor lysate. The vaccine consisted of monocyte-derived dendritic cells cultured roughly 7 days with IL-4 and GM-CSF, then pulsed overnight with autologous tumor lysate. Each patient got three intradermal injections of the dendritic cell vaccine, spaced at biweekly intervals, in the arm below the axilla. Tumor-infiltrating lymphocyte content was quantified and tumor and blood repertoires were compared in dendritic cell-vaccinated glioblastoma patients by deep sequencing of TCR beta CDR3 regions. Survival after dendritic cell vaccination was correlated with TCR sequencing metrics such as TIL content and the overlap between tumor and blood repertoires. Overall results and qualifications from the work: No direct relationship between TCR clonality and survival was found, suggesting that a diverse polyclonal response may matter. Higher estimated pretreatment TIL content predicted longer time to progression and overall survival after dendritic cell vaccination. The cohort was small and heterogeneous, only a few patients had full blood and tumor sets, and even fewer had initial-recurrent tumor pairs. The response model built on TCR overlap across three groups was characterized as speculative, with prospective validation still needed.

Patients were selected for having adequate residual fresh-frozen tumor tissue and more than two years of available survival data. None of the glioblastoma patients carried an isocitrate dehydrogenase mutation, although molecular status otherwise varied. PBMC were collected before vaccination, two weeks after the third vaccination, and at tumor progression when it occurred. The Qiagen DNeasy Blood extraction Kit was used to extract genomic DNA. TCRB CDR3 regions were amplified from 1.5 to 2.5 ug genomic DNA, or all available DNA if less, using the immunoSEQ assay. The multiplex PCR employed 60 forward primers targeting TCR V beta segments and 13 reverse primers targeting J beta segments. To estimate reads per starting template, synthetic control templates were spiked into each sample at limiting dilution. Sequencing produced 87 bp reads on the Illumina HiSeq System. The authors processed their data as follows. To remove PCR and sequencing errors, closely related sequences were merged with a nearest neighbor algorithm. TCR overlap was measured as the percentage of unique tumor TCR beta sequences also present in the same patient's peripheral blood. The table was pulled from immuneACCESS by TCRdb, which kept in-frame rearrangements only. Such tables lose some clones; where checked, under half of the loss comes from unresolved V genes, and the rest has no known cause. That table supplies the V and J calls and clone size; D and trimming were determined from the DNA. Here the sample has under 130,000 clones; roughly 76% occur a single time. More than 10% of the sample is held by the ten biggest clonotypes.

Comments on this clone: The clone's antigen remains unknown. Per-nucleotide qualities are absent, and no much larger clonotype sits a single base away.

CDR1 and CDR2 were assigned from the germline V gene (reference sequence) as GTSNPN and SVGIG. V is clipped by 0 bases and J by 6 bases, and the sequence between their germline boundaries is 6 bases long. The CDR3 contains 12 residues, cysteine and phenylalanine counted. CDR3 DNA only is kept here, 36 bases in frame from base 1. This sample comprised blood, obtained before dendritic cell vaccination. The sequence was obtained from a human donor with glioblastoma. The rearranged chain carries TRBV30 and TRBJ1-5; D gene: possibly TRBD1, on 5 matching bases. The DNA is as follows: TGTGCCTGGAGTGTCACAGGTCAGCCCCAGCATTTT. This is translated as CAWSVTGQPQHF.